Listed below are T cell receptor beta chains from one sample, sequenced in a study of OX40 agonist ivuxolimab in advanced cancers. Assay used: immunoSEQ multiplex PCR; TCRdb lists only in-frame clones, some missing. The repertoire holds 40,000 to 60,000 clones, with 88% as singletons. The input for sequencing was CD4+ or CD8+ T cells sorted from blood, taken in a trial of the OX40 agonist ivuxolimab. The receptors here all came from an adult with an advanced solid tumor such as melanoma, head and neck, liver or kidney cancer. The CDR3 runs from the conserved cysteine through the conserved F or W. Rows may omit the clone size; those that give it use once, few, many or a size class.

J,size,V,CDR3
TRBJ2-7,-,TRBV27,CASRTSHRSYEQYF
TRBJ1-2,-,TRBV6-5,CASSLTDSYGYTF
TRBJ2-7,-,TRBV28,CASRGLGFDYEQYF
TRBJ2-1,-,TRBV11-2,CASRMVSGDYNEQFF
TRBJ2-7,once,TRBV18,CASSQLLAGGRLYEQYF
TRBJ1-1,-,TRBV9,CASGGRYTEAFF
TRBJ2-1,-,TRBV19,CASTDRVDEQFF
TRBJ1-2,-,TRBV5-1,CASSLVPGTYGYTF
TRBJ1-5,once,TRBV28,CASSSNRDRSDQPQHF
TRBJ2-1,-,TRBV10-1,CASSGYGTGRRGNEQFF
TRBJ2-7,medium-sized,TRBV25-1,CASSRGPGPSYEQYF
TRBJ2-3,-,TRBV5-4,CASSPGQVGATDTQYF
TRBJ1-3,-,TRBV2,CATPSSGNTIYF
TRBJ1-1,-,TRBV6-5,CASSYGRQGAGAFF
TRBJ2-3,-,TRBV7-8,CASSSLRRRSTDTQYF
TRBJ1-2,medium-sized,TRBV7-2,CASSPYRRANYGYTF
TRBJ2-5,-,TRBV5-1,CASSLGLFQSQAKETQYF
TRBJ2-1,once,TRBV11-2,CASTARSSEYNEQFF
TRBJ1-4,-,TRBV7-3,CASSVGPGGNEKLFF
TRBJ2-2,-,TRBV27,CASSFSSANTGELFF
TRBJ2-5,-,TRBV4-1,CASSQDVAWEETQYF
TRBJ2-1,once,TRBV9,CASSDATDGGGANEQFF
TRBJ2-7,-,TRBV7-2,CASSLVAGGRYEQYF
TRBJ2-7,-,TRBV28,CASRSSGTGYYEQYF
TRBJ1-3,once,TRBV4-1,CASSETGTDSGNTIYF
TRBJ1-4,-,TRBV2,CASTRQGTTNEKLFF
TRBJ1-1,-,TRBV18,CASSPVTMNTEAFF
TRBJ1-3,-,TRBV13,CASSFGGSGNTIYF
TRBJ2-1,few,TRBV18,CASSRPQGYPFF
TRBJ2-2,-,TRBV25-1,CASSATGTVNTGELFF
TRBJ2-7,-,TRBV28,CASRGGASTYEQYF
TRBJ2-7,-,TRBV11-3,CASRSTSGSYEQYF
TRBJ1-4,once,TRBV30,CARGPAGGVSNEKLFF
TRBJ1-2,-,TRBV28,CASSRQGAASNYGYTF
TRBJ2-7,once,TRBV5-1,CASSTNPGYSYEQYF
TRBJ2-3,-,TRBV28,CASSFLSGTDTQYF
TRBJ2-3,-,TRBV18,CASSRSGRSTDTQYF
TRBJ2-1,-,TRBV11-2,CASSPTGGSYNEQFF
TRBJ1-5,-,TRBV27,CATAPITPNQPQHF
TRBJ2-1,-,TRBV7-2,CASSLSGRSNYEQFF
TRBJ2-7,-,TRBV4-1,CASSIGQGASYEQYF
TRBJ2-7,few,TRBV10-3,CAISESGLSYEQYF
TRBJ2-3,-,TRBV5-6,CASSSRTSGLTDTQYF
TRBJ2-5,-,TRBV11-2,CASSPDRQETQYF
TRBJ2-7,once,TRBV11-2,CASSLGLAGYEQYF
TRBJ1-6,-,TRBV27,CASSSGPVNSPLHF
TRBJ2-3,once,TRBV5-6,CASSFGTSGSTDTQYF
TRBJ2-5,-,TRBV7-6,CASSLGYGAYEQYF
TRBJ1-2,-,TRBV2,CASSEGQSNGYTF